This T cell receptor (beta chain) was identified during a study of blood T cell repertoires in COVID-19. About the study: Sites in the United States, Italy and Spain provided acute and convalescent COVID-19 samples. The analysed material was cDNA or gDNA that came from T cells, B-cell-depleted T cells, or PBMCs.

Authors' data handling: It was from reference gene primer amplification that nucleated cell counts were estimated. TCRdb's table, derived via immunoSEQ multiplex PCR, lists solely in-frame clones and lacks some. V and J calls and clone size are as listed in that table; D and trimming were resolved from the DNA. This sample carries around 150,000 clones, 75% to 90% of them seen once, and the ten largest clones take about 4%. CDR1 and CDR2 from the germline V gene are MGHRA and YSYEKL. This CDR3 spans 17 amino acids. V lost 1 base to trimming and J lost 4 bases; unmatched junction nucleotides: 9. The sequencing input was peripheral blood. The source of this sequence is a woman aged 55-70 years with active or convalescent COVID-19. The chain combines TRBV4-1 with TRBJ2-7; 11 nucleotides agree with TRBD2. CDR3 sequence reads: CASSQVDSGGAGYEQYF. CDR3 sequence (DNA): TGCGCCAGCAGCCAAGTTGATAGCGGGGGGGCCGGGTACGAGCAGTACTTC.